The present T cell receptor beta chain was sequenced within a study of T cell responses to AZD1222 COVID-19 vaccine. Measured with immunoSEQ multiplex PCR; TCRdb has only the in-frame clones, and not every one. The profile shows around 92,000 clones, about nine tenths of them singletons. The CDR3 is made up of 16 amino acids. Losses at the gene ends were 2 bases for V and 2 bases for J; bases not matched to a gene: 5. The V gene's germline CDR1 is LGHDT and CDR2 YNNKEL (reference sequence). Whole-study results and caveats: The breadth and depth of Spike-specific TCRs increased once two AZD1222 doses had been given. AZD1222 recipients seropositive at baseline numbered only six. Possibly, clonal diversity was underestimated; donors were largely white British and included more females.

By sample fraction, this clone is medium-sized. Its cognate antigen is unknown. The source of this sequence is an adult in good health. This sample comprised peripheral blood, obtained on day 0 of AZD1222 vaccination. J is TRBJ2-3 and V is TRBV3-1 (or the pseudogene TRBV3-2); the match to TRBD2 covers 9 bases. CDR3 nucleotide sequence: TGTGCCAGCAGCCAACTCTTAGCGGGGGCCACAGATACGCAGTATTTT. It codes for CASSQLLAGATDTQYF.